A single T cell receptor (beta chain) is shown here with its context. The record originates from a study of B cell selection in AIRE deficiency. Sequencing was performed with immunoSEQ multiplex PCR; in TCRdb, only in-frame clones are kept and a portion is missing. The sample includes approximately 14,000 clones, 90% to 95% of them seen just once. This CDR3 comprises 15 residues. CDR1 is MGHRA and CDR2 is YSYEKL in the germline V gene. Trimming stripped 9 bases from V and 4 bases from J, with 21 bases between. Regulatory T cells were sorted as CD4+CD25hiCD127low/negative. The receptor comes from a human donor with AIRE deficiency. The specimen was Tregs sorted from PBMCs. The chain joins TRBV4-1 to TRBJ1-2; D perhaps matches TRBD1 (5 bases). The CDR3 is CASSSPGTWTYGYTF. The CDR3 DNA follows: TGCGCCAGTTCTTCCCCCGGGACCTGGACCTATGGCTACACCTTC.